These 28 T cell receptor beta chains came from one sample sequenced in a study of vaccination effects on CD4 cells after COVID-19. These receptors lack a known antigen. ViraFEST used viral peptide pools to expand antigen-specific CD4+ T cells before sequencing. Once cultured for roughly 10 days, the cells underwent separation to obtain CD4+ T cells. Negative nucleocapsid antibody tests before and after vaccination confirmed no previous SARS-CoV-2 infection. Here immunoSEQ multiplex PCR was the method, and the copy in TCRdb shows in-frame clones only, minus some. The table includes about 73,000 clones, about 79% detected once. Material: CD4+ T cells from PBMCs cultured with SARS-CoV-2 spike peptides, obtained before COVID-19 vaccination. These receptors came from a human donor who received a COVID-19 vaccine.

The chain joins TRBV2 to TRBJ2-3; D is uncertain. The CDR3 has 13 amino acids. Germline V gene sequence: CDR1 SNHLY, CDR2 FYNNEI. The ends were cut back, 4 bases at V and 2 bases at J, with 7 bases in the middle. The CDR3 nucleotides are TGTGCCAGCAGTGCGCGCCTCACAGATACGCAGTATTTT. Translated: CASSARLTDTQYF.

The chain joins TRBV5-1 to TRBJ2-5, with TRBD2 matching 7 bases. Germline V gene data show CDR1 as SGHRS and CDR2 as YFSETQ. Trimming cost V 5 bases and J 2 bases; bases outside gene matches: 6. The length of the CDR3 is 14 residues. CDR3 loop: CASRPSSGQETQYF. CDR3 nucleotide sequence: TGCGCCAGCAGACCTTCTAGCGGACAAGAGACCCAGTACTTC. Looking up the rest from reference TRBV5-1 and TRBJ2-5 gives the full variable domain: KAGVTQTPRYLIKTRGQQVTLSCSPISGHRSVSWYQQTPGQGLQFLFEYFSETQRNKGNFPGRFSGRQFSNSRSEMNVSTLELGDSALYLCASRPSSGQETQYFGPGTRLLVL.

The chain recombines TRBV4-1 with TRBJ1-2; no clear D gene. Trimming cost V 0 bases and J 1 base, with 6 bases left between them. Per the germline V gene, CDR1 is MGHRA and CDR2 is YSYEKL. CDR3 length: 14 amino acids. CDR3: CASSQELSNYGYTF. CDR3 DNA: TGCGCCAGCAGCCAAGAGCTCAGTAACTATGGCTACACCTTC.

The genes are TRBV19 and TRBJ2-3; TRBD2 aligns across 9 bases. CDR1 is LNHDA, CDR2 SQIVND, per germline (reference sequence). The J segment lost 1 base and the V segment lost 6 bases, leaving 5 bases of the junction unmatched. This CDR3 comprises 15 residues. CDR3 DNA: TGTGCCAGTAGCCACGCGGGGGGGGGCACAGATACGCAGTATTTT. It translates to CASSHAGGGTDTQYF.

This clone was detected a few times. The V call is TRBV6-4, the J call TRBJ2-7; perhaps TRBD1 as D (5 bases). Germline V gene lookup returns CDR1 MRHNA and CDR2 SNTAGT. Trimming removed 0 bases at V and 4 bases at J, with 7 bases between. The CDR3 is 13 residues long. CDR3 in amino acids: CASSDSTAYEQYV. In DNA form, the CDR3 reads TGTGCCAGCAGTGACTCGACAGCGTACGAGCAGTACGTC.

This chain uses TRBV7-8 with TRBJ2-1, with 12 bases lining up with TRBD2. The J segment lost 8 bases and the V segment lost 5 bases, leaving 4 bases of the junction unmatched. Germline V gene sequence: CDR1 SGHVS, CDR2 FQNEAQ. This CDR3 region has 14 residues. In DNA form, the CDR3 reads TGTGCCAGCAGCGCTAGCGGGGGGGCCCATGAGCAGTTCTTC. It specifies CASSASGGAHEQFF.

The chain carries TRBV3-1 (or the pseudogene TRBV3-2) and TRBJ2-6; D is unclear. The CDR3 sequence is 15 residues long. The germline V gene has CDR1 LGHDT and CDR2 YNNKEL (reference sequence). The ends were cut back, 5 bases at V and 0 bases at J, with 8 bases in the middle. The CDR3 sequence is CASSYQFSGANVLTF. CDR3 in DNA: TGTGCCAGCAGCTATCAGTTCTCTGGGGCCAACGTCCTGACTTTC.

The chain recombines TRBV9 with TRBJ1-2; D unresolved. This CDR3 has 15 amino acids. Germline V CDR1 and CDR2: SGDLS, YYNGEE. Trimming took 4 bases from V and 4 from J, leaving 17 bases between them. The CDR3 DNA reads as TGTGCCAGCAGCCCACAGCTCCTAGCAGGCTATGGCTACACCTTC. Protein product: CASSPQLLAGYGYTF.

The genes are TRBV7-2 and TRBJ2-4; the match to TRBD1 covers 7 bases. Per germline, CDR1 SGHTA and CDR2 FQGNSA. V gave up 5 bases and J gave up 0 bases; unmatched junction bases: 16. The CDR3 consists of 19 residues. CDR3 nucleotide sequence: TGTGCCAGCAGCCAAGAAGCTACGGGACAGCTAAGAGCCAAAAACATTCAGTACTTC. Translation: CASSQEATGQLRAKNIQYF. Full variable domain (remainder filled in from reference TRBV7-2 and TRBJ2-4): GAGVSQSPSNKVTEKGKDVELRCDPISGHTALYWYRQSLGQGLEFLIYFQGNSAPDKSGLPSDRFSAERTGGSVSTLTIQRTQQEDSAVYLCASSQEATGQLRAKNIQYFGAGTRLSVL.

V and J are TRBV2 and TRBJ2-6; D is undetermined. CDR3 length equals 14 residues. Germline V CDR1 and CDR2: SNHLY, FYNNEI. The ends were cut back, 7 bases at V and 0 bases at J, with 7 bases in the middle. For the CDR3, the DNA is TGTGCCAGCACCGGGCTCTCTGGGGCCAACGTCCTGACTTTC. This gives the protein CASTGLSGANVLTF. Filled out from reference TRBV2 and TRBJ2-6, the complete variable domain reads EPEVTQTPSHQVTQMGQEVILRCVPISNHLYFYWYRQILGQKVEFLVSFYNNEISEKSEIFDDQFSVERPDGSNFTLKIRSTKLEDSAMYFCASTGLSGANVLTFGAGSRLTVL.

This clone was recorded a few times. CDR3 sequence reads: CASSIDPRPPGQRYEQYV. CDR3 in DNA: TGTGCCAGTAGTATAGATCCTAGACCCCCGGGACAGAGATACGAGCAGTACGTC. The rearrangement joins TRBV19 to TRBJ2-7; TRBD1 aligns across 7 bases. CDR1 is LNHDA, CDR2 SQIVND, per germline (reference sequence). The V gene end was trimmed by 0 bases and the J gene end by 4 bases; junction bases not matched to a gene: 15. This CDR3 has 18 amino acids.

Worth noting for this clone: One end of the junction does not line up with germline, which may come from a read error. The rearrangement uses TRBV6-5 and TRBJ2-3, with 8 positions matching TRBD1. The CDR3 is 14 residues long. Germline V gene data show CDR1 as MNHEY and CDR2 as SVGAGI. The CDR3 loop is CANSQGARTDTQYF. The CDR3 nucleotides are TGTGCCAACAGTCAGGGGGCCCGCACAGATACGCAGTATTTT.

The V gene is TRBV7-2, the J gene TRBJ2-4, with a tentative D call TRBD2 (7 bases). V dropped 5 bases and J dropped 13 bases, with 18 bases sitting between them. The V gene's germline CDR1 is SGHTA and CDR2 FQGNSA. The CDR3 spans 13 residues. CDR3 loop: CASSPRGGHLQYF. DNA for the CDR3: TGTGCCAGCAGCCCTAGGGGGGGACATCTCCAGTACTTC.

The V gene is TRBV9, the J gene TRBJ1-1; maybe TRBD1 (5 bases). The V end lost 2 bases, the J end lost 3 bases, and 14 bases lay between the germline ends. The length of the CDR3 is 15 residues. CDR1 and CDR2 (germline): SGDLS, YYNGEE. This CDR3 is CASSVHSWGDTEAFF. In DNA, the CDR3 is TGTGCCAGCAGCGTCCACTCGTGGGGCGACACTGAAGCTTTCTTT. Looking up the rest from reference TRBV9 and TRBJ1-1 gives the full variable domain: DSGVTQTPKHLITATGQRVTLRCSPRSGDLSVYWYQQSLDQGLQFLIQYYNGEERAKGNILERFSAQQFPDLHSELNLSSLELGDSALYFCASSVHSWGDTEAFFGQGTRLTVV.

The chain links TRBV9 to TRBJ2-1; D may be TRBD1 (9 bases). Germline V CDR1 and CDR2: SGDLS, YYNGEE. CDR3 length: 16 residues. The ends were cut back, 8 bases at V and 0 bases at J, with 18 bases in the middle. CDR3 sequence (DNA): TGTGCCAGTCAGCGGGGGACAGGGAGCTCCTACAATGAGCAGTTCTTC. It translates to CASQRGTGSSYNEQFF.

The chain combines TRBV6-5 with TRBJ1-2; tentative D call: TRBD1 (5 bases). Trimming left V 0 bases short and J 6 bases short, with 14 bases between. Germline-derived CDR1 and CDR2 are MNHEY and SVGAGI. The CDR3 consists of 15 residues. CDR3: CASSYSFGARDGYTF. CDR3 coding DNA: TGTGCCAGCAGTTACTCGTTCGGTGCCAGGGATGGCTACACCTTC.

This clone showed up just once. This chain links TRBV6-6 with TRBJ2-5, with 9 bases identical to TRBD1. The CDR3 runs 14 residues. The junction had 7 bases not matched to a gene; V was cut back by 6 bases and J by 5 bases. Germline-derived CDR1 and CDR2 are MNHNY and SVGAGI (reference sequence). The CDR3 is CASRRTGAEETQYF. CDR3 nucleotides: TGTGCCAGCAGGCGGACAGGGGCTGAGGAGACCCAGTACTTC.

The sample holds one count of this clone. The V and J genes are TRBV2 and TRBJ2-7; D is ambiguous. CDR1 and CDR2 (germline): SNHLY, FYNNEI. The CDR3 contains 12 residues. With 7 bases removed from V and 9 bases from J, the gap between germline ends came to 16 bases. CDR3 sequence (DNA): TGTGCCAGCAAGAAAGGGTCGAGTTGGCAGTACGTC. It is translated as CASKKGSSWQYV.

Points on this clone: Other DNA variants within this sample encode the same CDR3. The chain carries TRBV5-1 and TRBJ2-1, with TRBD2 matching over 11 bases. Germline CDR1 is SGHRS and CDR2 is YFSETQ. The CDR3 extends over 15 amino acids. V lost 2 bases to trimming and J lost 3 bases; unmatched junction nucleotides: 1. This CDR3 is CASSFTSGGYNEQFF. For the CDR3, the DNA is TGCGCCAGCAGCTTCACTAGCGGGGGCTACAATGAGCAGTTCTTC.

V usage is TRBV5-8 and J usage is TRBJ2-1, with TRBD1 identical over 8 bases. The V segment lost 3 bases and the J segment 3 bases; nucleotides outside the gene matches: 2. Germline CDR1 SGHTS, CDR2 YDEGEE. This CDR3 has 14 amino acids. CDR3 sequence: CASSSGQGYNEQFF. For the CDR3, the DNA is TGTGCCAGCAGCTCTGGACAGGGCTACAATGAGCAGTTCTTC.

The chain is built from TRBV30 and TRBJ2-3, with 10 bases aligning to TRBD1. The CDR3 is 14 residues long. In germline, CDR1 is GTSNPN, CDR2 SVGIG (reference sequence). The V segment lost 3 bases and the J segment 5 bases; nucleotides outside the gene matches: 5. The CDR3 DNA follows: TGTGCCTGGAGCAATGGACAGGGGGGAGATACGCAGTATTTT. Protein sequence: CAWSNGQGGDTQYF.

This chain uses TRBV6-2 or TRBV6-3 with TRBJ1-3, with D possibly TRBD1 on 6 matching bases. Germline lookup yields CDR1 MNHEY and CDR2 SVGEGT. This CDR3 has 16 residues. V shed 5 bases and J shed 3 bases, with 17 bases lying between them. Here the CDR3 DNA reads TGTGCCAGCAGTACCCGCGGAGGGGGATATGGAAACACCATATATTTT. It specifies CASSTRGGGYGNTIYF.

This chain joins TRBV5-4 and TRBJ2-1; TRBD2 matches at 9 bases. Germline lookup yields CDR1 SGHNT and CDR2 YYREEE (reference sequence). The CDR3 totals 15 residues. Unmatched junction bases numbered 7, after V lost 5 bases and J lost 4 bases. The CDR3 sequence is CASSQTSGQYNEQFF. The CDR3 DNA reads as TGTGCCAGCAGTCAGACTAGCGGACAATACAATGAGCAGTTCTTC.

J is TRBJ1-2 and V is TRBV28, with D possibly matching TRBD1 (5 bases). Germline V gives CDR1 MDHEN, CDR2 SYDVKM. This CDR3 contains 14 residues. Trimming stripped 2 bases from V and 5 bases from J, with 12 bases between. DNA of the CDR3: TGTGCCAGCAGTTTACAGGGAATTGAGTATGGCTACACCTTC. It encodes CASSLQGIEYGYTF.

The chain carries TRBV19 and TRBJ2-4; 8 bases are a match to TRBD2. Germline V gene data show CDR1 as LNHDA and CDR2 as SQIVND (reference sequence). The CDR3 length is 15 residues. V lost 7 bases to trimming and J lost 7 bases; unmatched junction nucleotides: 12. The CDR3, as DNA: TGTGCCAGTACCCCGGGAACTAGCGGTGGGAACATTCAGTACTTC. As protein: CASTPGTSGGNIQYF.

This chain joins TRBV4-1 and TRBJ2-3, with TRBD2 identical over 9 bases. Germline V gene sequence: CDR1 MGHRA, CDR2 YSYEKL. The CDR3 loop spans 17 amino acids. V was pared by 2 bases and J by 1 base, with 7 bases of the junction left unmatched. The CDR3 nucleotides are TGCGCCAGCAGCCAACCACTCGCGGGGGGGGGCACAGATACGCAGTATTTT. As protein: CASSQPLAGGGTDTQYF.

CDR3 coding DNA: TGCGCCAGCAGACCAGACCAAGAGACCCAGTACTTC. This translates into CASRPDQETQYF. The gene calls are TRBV5-1 and TRBJ2-5, with D unclear. CDR3 length equals 12 residues. The germline V gene encodes CDR1 SGHRS and CDR2 YFSETQ. V dropped 5 bases and J dropped 0 bases, with 5 bases sitting between them.

This chain joins TRBV19 and TRBJ1-2, with D unclear. This CDR3 contains 14 residues. Per germline, CDR1 LNHDA and CDR2 SQIVND (reference sequence). Between the trimmed V and J ends, which lost 7 bases and 4 bases, there was a span of 16 bases. CDR3 DNA sequence: TGTGCCAGTACCACTCAGGAGGGCGGCTATGGCTACACCTTC. It yields the protein CASTTQEGGYGYTF.